This T cell receptor (beta chain) comes out of a study of CD8+CD57+ T cells in acquired aplastic anemia. Individuals selected for sequencing had exhibited CD8+CD57+ cell expansion on flow cytometry. Investigators profiled TCR beta VDJ and CDR3 from genomic DNA template. TCRdb fed the reads into MiXCR, producing one record per CDR3 protein. This table holds roughly 200,000 distinct CDR3 sequences, nearly 65% found once. Germline V gene sequence: CDR1 SEHNR, CDR2 FQNEAQ (reference sequence). V trimming: 5 bases; J trimming: 7 bases; junction bases outside the gene matches: 6. The CDR3 covers 15 residues.

The specimen was sorted CD4+, CD8+, or CD8+CD57+ T cells (not recorded which) from PBMCs. The source of this sequence is a human donor with aplastic anemia. This chain connects TRBV7-9 to TRBJ1-6, with 9 positions matching TRBD1. CDR3 coding DNA: TGTGCCAGCAGCCCGGGACAGGGACAAAATTCACCCCTCCACTTT. Its translation: CASSPGQGQNSPLHF.